Presented here are 5 T cell receptor beta chains from one specimen sequenced in a study of shared clonotypes between healthy human individuals. The repertoire was sequenced with immunoSEQ multiplex PCR; TCRdb's copy has only in-frame clones and lacks some. This table has around 2,000,000 clones, 85% to 95% appearing once. The source material was naive CD4+ T cells sorted from blood. The subset: CD45RA+ positively selected. The receptors shown here come from a man aged 18 to 35 in good health.

The rearrangement links TRBV14 to TRBJ2-3; 14 bases line up with TRBD2. CDR1 is SGHDN, CDR2 FVKESK, per germline. J was trimmed by 14 bases and V by 1 base; bases with no gene match: 14. The CDR3 is made up of 17 amino acids. The CDR3 spells CASSQAPSGLAGGRLYF. The CDR3 nucleotides read TGTGCCAGCAGCCAAGCCCCCTCCGGACTAGCGGGGGGCCGCCTGTATTTT.

As for this clone: The same CDR3 arises from other DNA sequences in this sample as well. The chain combines TRBV5-4 with TRBJ2-5; unclear D gene. The CDR3 extends over 12 amino acids. Trimming stripped 4 bases from V and 1 base from J, with 5 bases between. The germline V gene has CDR1 SGHNT and CDR2 YYREEE (reference sequence). Written as DNA, the CDR3 is TGTGCCAGCAGCAGGGCCCAAGAGACCCAGTACTTC. Translation: CASSRAQETQYF.

The CDR3 loop is CASSFQGLSGANVLTF. The CDR3, as DNA: TGTGCCAGCAGCTTCCAGGGGCTATCTGGGGCCAACGTCCTGACTTTC. This chain joins TRBV5-8 and TRBJ2-6, with a possible D match to TRBD1 (6 bases). Germline values: CDR1 SGHTS, CDR2 YDEGEE. V lost 2 bases to trimming and J lost 1 base, with 10 bases between them. The CDR3 covers 16 residues.

The chain couples TRBV7-3 to TRBJ1-1; a possible D gene is TRBD1 (6 bases). The V gene's germline CDR1 is SGHTA and CDR2 FQGTGA. The CDR3 is 16 amino acids. The V end lost 2 bases, the J end lost 0 bases, and 13 bases lay between the germline ends. The CDR3 region has the DNA TGTGCCAGCAGCTTAGGGGGGCCGGTGATGAACACTGAAGCTTTCTTT. Residues: CASSLGGPVMNTEAFF.

As for this clone: This sample includes further DNA sequences coding for the same CDR3. The chain carries TRBV30 and TRBJ1-4; D is unresolved. Germline assignment: CDR1 GTSNPN and CDR2 SVGIG (reference sequence). This CDR3 region has 11 residues. V lost 0 bases and J 8 bases, leaving 4 bases between the germline ends. Here the CDR3 DNA reads TGTGCCTGGAGTGTGGTGGAAAAACTGTTTTTT. Translated, it gives CAWSVVEKLFF. Based on the CDR3 plus reference TRBV30 and TRBJ1-4, the full variable domain is SQTIHQWPATLVQPVGSPLSLECTVEGTSNPNLYWYRQAAGRGLQLLFYSVGIGQISSEVPQNLSASRPQDRQFILSSKKLLLSDSGFYLCAWSVVEKLFFGSGTQLSVL.